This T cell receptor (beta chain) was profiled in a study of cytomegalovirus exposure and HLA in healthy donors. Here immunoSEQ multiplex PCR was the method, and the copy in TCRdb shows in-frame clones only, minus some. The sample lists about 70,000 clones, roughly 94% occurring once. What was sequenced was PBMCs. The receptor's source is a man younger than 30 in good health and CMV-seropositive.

This chain's CDR3 is CASSLDRVAEAFF. The CDR3 nucleotides are TGTGCCAGCAGCTTGGACAGGGTGGCTGAAGCTTTCTTT. The V gene is TRBV5-4, the J gene TRBJ1-1; tentatively, D is TRBD1 (6 bases). Deletions cut 0 bases from V and 6 bases from J, with 9 bases between. The V gene's germline CDR1 is SGHNT and CDR2 YYREEE (reference sequence). This CDR3 spans 13 amino acids.